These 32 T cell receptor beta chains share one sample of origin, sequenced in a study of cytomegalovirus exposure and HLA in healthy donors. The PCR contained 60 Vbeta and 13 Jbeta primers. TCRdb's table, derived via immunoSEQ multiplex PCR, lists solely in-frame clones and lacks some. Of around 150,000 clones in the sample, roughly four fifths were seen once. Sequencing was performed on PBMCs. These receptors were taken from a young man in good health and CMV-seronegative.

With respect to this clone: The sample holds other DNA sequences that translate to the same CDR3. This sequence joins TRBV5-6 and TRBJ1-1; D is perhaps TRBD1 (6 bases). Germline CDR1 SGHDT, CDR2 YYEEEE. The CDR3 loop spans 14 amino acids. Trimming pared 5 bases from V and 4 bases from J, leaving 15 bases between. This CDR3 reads CASRGWGRGTEAFF. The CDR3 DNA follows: TGTGCCAGCAGGGGGTGGGGCAGGGGCACTGAAGCTTTCTTT.

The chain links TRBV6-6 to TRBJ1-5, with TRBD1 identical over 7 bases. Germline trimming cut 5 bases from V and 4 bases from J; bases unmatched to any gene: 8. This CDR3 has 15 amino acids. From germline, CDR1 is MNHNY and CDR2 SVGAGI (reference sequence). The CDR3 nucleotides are TGTGCCAGCAGTAAAGAGGCAGGGGGGAATCAGCCCCAGCATTTT. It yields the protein CASSKEAGGNQPQHF.

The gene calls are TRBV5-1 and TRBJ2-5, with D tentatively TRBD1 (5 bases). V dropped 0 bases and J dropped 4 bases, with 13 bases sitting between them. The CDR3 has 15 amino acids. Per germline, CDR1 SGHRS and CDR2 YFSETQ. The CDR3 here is CASSLEAGFSETQYF. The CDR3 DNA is TGCGCCAGCAGCTTGGAGGCAGGGTTCTCAGAGACCCAGTACTTC. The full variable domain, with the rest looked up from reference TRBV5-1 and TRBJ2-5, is KAGVTQTPRYLIKTRGQQVTLSCSPISGHRSVSWYQQTPGQGLQFLFEYFSETQRNKGNFPGRFSGRQFSNSRSEMNVSTLELGDSALYLCASSLEAGFSETQYFGPGTRLLVL.

CDR3 sequence (DNA): TGCGCCAGCAGCCACCCCCAACGGCCACCCAGACAGGGGCAGCACAATGAGCAGTTCTTC. The encoded protein is CASSHPQRPPRQGQHNEQFF. The V and J genes are TRBV4-1 and TRBJ2-1; 8 bases agree with TRBD1. V lost 3 bases, J lost 5 bases, and 21 bases stayed unmatched. The CDR3 contains 20 residues. Germline CDR1 and CDR2: MGHRA and YSYEKL.

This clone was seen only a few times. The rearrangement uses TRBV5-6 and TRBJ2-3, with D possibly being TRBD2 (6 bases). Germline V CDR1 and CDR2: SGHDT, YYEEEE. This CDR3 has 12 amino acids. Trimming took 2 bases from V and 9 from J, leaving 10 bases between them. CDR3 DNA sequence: TGTGCCAGCAGCTTTTTTCGGGGGACGCAGTATTTT. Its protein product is CASSFFRGTQYF.

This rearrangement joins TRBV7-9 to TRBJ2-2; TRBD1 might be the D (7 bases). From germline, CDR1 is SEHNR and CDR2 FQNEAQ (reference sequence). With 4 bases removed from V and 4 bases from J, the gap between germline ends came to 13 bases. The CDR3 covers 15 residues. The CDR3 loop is CASSYRQGGTGELFF. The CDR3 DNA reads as TGTGCCAGCAGCTACCGACAGGGAGGCACCGGGGAGCTGTTTTTT.

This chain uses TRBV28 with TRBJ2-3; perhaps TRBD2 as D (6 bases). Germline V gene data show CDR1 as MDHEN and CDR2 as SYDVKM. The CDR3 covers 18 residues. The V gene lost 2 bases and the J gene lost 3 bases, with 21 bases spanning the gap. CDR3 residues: CASSLPPFSPRGTDTQYF. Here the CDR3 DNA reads TGTGCCAGCAGTTTACCGCCTTTTTCCCCGCGGGGTACAGATACGCAGTATTTT.

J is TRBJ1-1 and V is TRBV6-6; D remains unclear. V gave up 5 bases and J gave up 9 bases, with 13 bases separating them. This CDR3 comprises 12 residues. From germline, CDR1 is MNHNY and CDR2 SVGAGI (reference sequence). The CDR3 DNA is TGTGCCAGCAGTCAACAGCCGGCAAAAGCTTTCTTT. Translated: CASSQQPAKAFF.

CDR3 protein: CASSPGGGREKLFF. Here the CDR3 DNA reads TGTGCCAGTAGCCCCGGGGGGGGGCGTGAAAAACTGTTTTTT. The chain recombines TRBV19 with TRBJ1-4, with a possible D match to TRBD1 (6 bases). The length of the CDR3 is 14 residues. Germline CDR1 LNHDA, CDR2 SQIVND (reference sequence). V dropped 6 bases and J dropped 7 bases, with 15 bases sitting between them.

The CDR3, as DNA: TGTGCCACCAGCAGAAGGACTAGCGGCGGGAATGAGCAGTTCTTC. Translated: CATSRRTSGGNEQFF. This chain uses TRBV15 with TRBJ2-1; TRBD2 matches 10 bases. Germline V lookup: CDR1 LNHNV, CDR2 YYDKDF (reference sequence). This CDR3 is built from 15 residues. Trimming took 2 bases from V and 7 from J; bases not matched to a gene: 5.

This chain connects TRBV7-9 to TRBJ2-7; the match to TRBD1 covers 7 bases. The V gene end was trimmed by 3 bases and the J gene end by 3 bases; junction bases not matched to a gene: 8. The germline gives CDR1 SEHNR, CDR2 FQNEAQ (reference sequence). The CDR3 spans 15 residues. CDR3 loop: CASSLGTVSDYEQYF. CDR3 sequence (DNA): TGTGCCAGCAGCTTGGGGACAGTTTCTGACTACGAGCAGTACTTC.

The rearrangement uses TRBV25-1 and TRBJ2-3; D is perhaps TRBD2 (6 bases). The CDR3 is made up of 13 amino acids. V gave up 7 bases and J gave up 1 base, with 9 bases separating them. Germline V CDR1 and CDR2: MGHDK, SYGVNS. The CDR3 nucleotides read TGTGCCAGCACCCCGGGGGGCACAGATACGCAGTATTTT. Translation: CASTPGGTDTQYF.

The CDR3 sequence is CASSIGTGHNEQFF. Here the CDR3 DNA reads TGTGCCAGTAGTATCGGGACAGGCCACAATGAGCAGTTCTTC. The chain carries TRBV19 and TRBJ2-1, with 8 bases that match TRBD1. Trimming removed 3 bases from V and 5 bases from J; junction bases left unmatched: 3. CDR3 size: 14 residues. Germline V gene lookup returns CDR1 LNHDA and CDR2 SQIVND (reference sequence).

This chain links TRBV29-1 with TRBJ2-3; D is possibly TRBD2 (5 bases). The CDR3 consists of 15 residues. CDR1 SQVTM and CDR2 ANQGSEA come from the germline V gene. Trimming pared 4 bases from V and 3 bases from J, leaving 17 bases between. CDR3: CSVGGYRGNTDTQYF. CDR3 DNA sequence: TGCAGCGTTGGGGGATATAGAGGGAATACAGATACGCAGTATTTT.

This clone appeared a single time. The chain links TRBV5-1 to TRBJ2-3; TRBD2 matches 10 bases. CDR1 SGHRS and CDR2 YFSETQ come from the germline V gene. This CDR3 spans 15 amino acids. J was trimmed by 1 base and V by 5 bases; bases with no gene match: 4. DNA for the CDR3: TGCGCCAGCAGGCAAGGGACTAGCGGCACAGATACGCAGTATTTT. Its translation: CASRQGTSGTDTQYF.

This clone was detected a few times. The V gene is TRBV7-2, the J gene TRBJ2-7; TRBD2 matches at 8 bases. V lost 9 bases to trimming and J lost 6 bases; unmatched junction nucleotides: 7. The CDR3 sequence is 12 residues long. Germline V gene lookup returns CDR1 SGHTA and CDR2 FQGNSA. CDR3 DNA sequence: TGTGCCAGTGGCGGGCTAGCGGGCGAGCAGTACTTC. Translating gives CASGGLAGEQYF.

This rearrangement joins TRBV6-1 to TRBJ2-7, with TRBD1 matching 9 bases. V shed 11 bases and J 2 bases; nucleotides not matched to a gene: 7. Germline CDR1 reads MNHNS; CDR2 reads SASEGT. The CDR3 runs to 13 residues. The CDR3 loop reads CALGNRGPYEQYF. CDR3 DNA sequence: TGTGCCTTGGGAAACAGGGGGCCCTACGAGCAGTACTTC.

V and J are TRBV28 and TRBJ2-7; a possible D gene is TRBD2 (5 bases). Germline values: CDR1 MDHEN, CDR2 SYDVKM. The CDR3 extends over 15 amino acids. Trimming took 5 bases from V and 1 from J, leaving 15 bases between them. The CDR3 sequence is CASSPVGERSYEQYF. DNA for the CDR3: TGTGCCAGCAGTCCCGTCGGGGAGCGGTCCTACGAGCAGTACTTC.

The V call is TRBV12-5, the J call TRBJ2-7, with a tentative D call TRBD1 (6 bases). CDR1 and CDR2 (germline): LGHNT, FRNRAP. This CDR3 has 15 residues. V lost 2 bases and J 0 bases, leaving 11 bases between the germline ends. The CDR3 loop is CASGLPLTGSYEQYF. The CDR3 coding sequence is TGTGCTAGTGGTTTGCCATTGACAGGCTCCTACGAGCAGTACTTC.

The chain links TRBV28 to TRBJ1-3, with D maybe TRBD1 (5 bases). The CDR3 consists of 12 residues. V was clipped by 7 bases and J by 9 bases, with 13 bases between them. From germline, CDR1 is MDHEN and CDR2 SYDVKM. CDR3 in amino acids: CASNSKGSTIYF. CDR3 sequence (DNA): TGTGCCAGCAACTCTAAGGGGTCCACCATATATTTT.

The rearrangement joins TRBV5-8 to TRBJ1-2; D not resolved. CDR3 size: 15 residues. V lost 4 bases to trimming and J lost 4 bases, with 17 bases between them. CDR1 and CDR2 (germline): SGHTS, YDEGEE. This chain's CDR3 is CASSQNTAAGYGYTF. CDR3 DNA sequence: TGTGCCAGCAGCCAAAATACAGCTGCTGGCTATGGCTACACCTTC. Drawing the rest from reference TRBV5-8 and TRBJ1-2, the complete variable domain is EAGVTQSPTHLIKTRGQQATLRCSPISGHTSVYWYQQALGLGLQFLLWYDEGEERNRGNFPPRFSGRQFPNYSSELNVNALELEDSALYLCASSQNTAAGYGYTFGSGTRLTVV.

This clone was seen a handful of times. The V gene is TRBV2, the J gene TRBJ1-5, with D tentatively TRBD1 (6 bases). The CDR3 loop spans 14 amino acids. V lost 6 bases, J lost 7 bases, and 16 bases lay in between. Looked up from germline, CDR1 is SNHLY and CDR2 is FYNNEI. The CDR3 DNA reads TGTGCCAGCAGCCTCGAGGGGGGGAGACAGCCCCAGCATTTT. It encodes CASSLEGGRQPQHF.

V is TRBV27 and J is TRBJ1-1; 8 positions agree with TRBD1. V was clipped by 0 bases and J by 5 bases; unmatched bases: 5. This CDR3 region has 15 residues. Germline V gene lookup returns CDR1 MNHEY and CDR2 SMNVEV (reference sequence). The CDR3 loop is CASSLSSGGLTEAFF. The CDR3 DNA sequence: TGTGCCAGCAGTTTATCATCAGGGGGCTTAACTGAAGCTTTCTTT.

The CDR3 region has the DNA TGCGCCAGCAGCCTGGACTTACCTTACAATGAGCAGTTCTTC. Amino acid sequence: CASSLDLPYNEQFF. The rearrangement joins TRBV5-1 to TRBJ2-1, with a weak D call TRBD2 (5 bases). The CDR3 has 14 amino acids. Germline-derived CDR1 and CDR2 are SGHRS and YFSETQ. The V and J ends lost 4 bases and 4 bases respectively, with 12 bases between them.

CDR3 coding DNA: TGTGCCAGTAGTCCGCGACAGGGCGTTTGGACCGGGGAGCTGTTTTTT. Residues: CASSPRQGVWTGELFF. J is TRBJ2-2 and V is TRBV19, with 7 positions matching TRBD1. The CDR3 has 16 residues. The trim removed 5 bases at V and 5 bases at J, leaving 11 bases unmatched. CDR1 and CDR2 (germline): LNHDA, SQIVND (reference sequence).

The DNA for the CDR3 is TGTGCCAGCAGCTTAGACTCCAGCCAAGAGACCCAGTACTTC. It is translated as CASSLDSSQETQYF. V and J are TRBV11-2 and TRBJ2-5, with no clear D. V was trimmed by 0 bases and J by 1 base, leaving 6 bases between them. The germline V gene encodes CDR1 SGHAT and CDR2 FQNNGV. This CDR3 contains 14 residues.

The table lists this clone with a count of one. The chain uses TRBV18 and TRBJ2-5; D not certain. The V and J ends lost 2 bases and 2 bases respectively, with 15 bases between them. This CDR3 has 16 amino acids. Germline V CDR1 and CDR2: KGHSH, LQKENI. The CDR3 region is CASSPTTSQVQETQYF. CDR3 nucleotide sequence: TGTGCCAGCTCACCAACGACATCCCAGGTACAAGAGACCCAGTACTTC.

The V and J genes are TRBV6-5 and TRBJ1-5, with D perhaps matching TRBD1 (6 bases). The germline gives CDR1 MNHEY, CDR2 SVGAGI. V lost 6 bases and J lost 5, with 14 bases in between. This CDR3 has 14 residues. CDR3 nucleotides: TGTGCCAGCAGCCTCGGGCAGGGGTATCAGCCCCAGCATTTT. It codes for CASSLGQGYQPQHF.

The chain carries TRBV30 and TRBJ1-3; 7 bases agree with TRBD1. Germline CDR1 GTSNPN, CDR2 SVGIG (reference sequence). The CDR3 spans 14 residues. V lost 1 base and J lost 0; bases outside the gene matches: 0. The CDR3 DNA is TGTGCCTGGAGTGCAGGGGGCTCTGGAAACACCATATATTTT. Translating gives CAWSAGGSGNTIYF.

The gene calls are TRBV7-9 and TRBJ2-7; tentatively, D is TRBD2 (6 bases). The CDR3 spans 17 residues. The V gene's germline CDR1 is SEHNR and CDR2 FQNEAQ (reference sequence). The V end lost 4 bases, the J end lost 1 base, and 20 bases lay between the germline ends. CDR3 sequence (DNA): TGTGCCAGCAGCTGGACCAATACCGGGAGTGGTTCCTACGAGCAGTACTTC. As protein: CASSWTNTGSGSYEQYF.

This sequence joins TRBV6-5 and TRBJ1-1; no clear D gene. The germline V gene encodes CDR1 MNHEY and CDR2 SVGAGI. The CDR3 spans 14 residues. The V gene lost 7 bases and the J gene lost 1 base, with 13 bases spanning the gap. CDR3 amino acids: CASTPHGSNTEAFF. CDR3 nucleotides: TGTGCCAGCACCCCCCATGGCTCGAACACTGAAGCTTTCTTT.

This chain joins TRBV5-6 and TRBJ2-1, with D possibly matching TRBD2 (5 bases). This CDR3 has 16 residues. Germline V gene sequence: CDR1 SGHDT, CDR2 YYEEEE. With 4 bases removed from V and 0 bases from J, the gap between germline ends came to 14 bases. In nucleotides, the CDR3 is TGTGCCAGCAGCGCGCTAGCTCAGATCTCCTACAATGAGCAGTTCTTC. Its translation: CASSALAQISYNEQFF.